This T cell receptor beta chain was found in a study of blood T cell repertoires in COVID-19. For the study at large: Acute and convalescent COVID-19 samples came from the United States, Italy and Spain. PBMCs, B-cell-depleted T cells, or T cells provided the cDNA or gDNA that made up the material.

This CDR3 has 13 residues. V was shortened by 7 bases and J by 1 base, with 10 bases between the two germline ends. Patients at the Seattle site were enrolled during active infection and followed longitudinally. Original analysis: Reference gene primer amplification in the assay estimated nucleated cell counts. Clones were sequenced by immunoSEQ multiplex PCR, and TCRdb holds only the in-frame ones, with some missing. The DNA gave D and trimming, while V, J and clone size come from that table. Found here are about 120,000 clones, around 91% of them singletons; the top ten hold 3.8%. The chain employs TRBV12-3 or TRBV12-4 and TRBJ1-1, with a possible D match to TRBD1 (5 bases). The sequenced material came from peripheral blood. This clonotype was sampled from a woman aged 55-69 years with COVID-19, enrolled during active disease. Here the CDR3 reads CASNLGQNTEAFF. The CDR3 DNA reads as TGTGCCAGCAACCTTGGACAGAACACTGAAGCTTTCTTT.